This TCR beta chain was found in a study of blood T cell repertoires in COVID-19. Whole-study context: Whether acute or convalescent, the COVID-19 samples came from the United States, Italy and Spain. PBMCs, B-cell-depleted T cells, or T cells were the source of the cDNA or gDNA that made up the material.

This CDR3 is 15 amino acids long. The germline V gene has CDR1 GTSNPN and CDR2 SVGIG (reference sequence). Germline trimming cut 5 bases from V and 1 base from J; bases unmatched to any gene: 4. Per the original data handling: Nucleated cell number was recorded as an estimate derived from reference gene primer amplification. Libraries were prepared by immunoSEQ multiplex PCR; TCRdb keeps only in-frame clonotypes and omits some of them. That table is the source of V, J and clone size, and D and trimming were worked out from the DNA. In the table there are 56,000 or so clones, 80% to 90% of which are singletons.

The receptor was derived from a man in his fifties or sixties with acute or convalescent COVID-19. This rearrangement joins TRBV30 to TRBJ2-6; 8 bases line up with TRBD1. Sequencing was carried out using peripheral blood. The CDR3 is CAWDRQGSGANVLTF. The CDR3 DNA reads as TGTGCCTGGGACAGACAGGGGTCTGGGGCCAACGTCCTGACTTTC. The full variable domain, completed using reference TRBV30 and TRBJ2-6, is SQTIHQWPATLVQPVGSPLSLECTVEGTSNPNLYWYRQAAGRGLQLLFYSVGIGQISSEVPQNLSASRPQDRQFILSSKKLLLSDSGFYLCAWDRQGSGANVLTFGAGSRLTVL.